Here is one T cell receptor beta chain with its context. Its antigen is undetermined. This CDR3 comprises 12 residues. Trimming cost V 7 bases and J 6 bases; bases outside gene matches: 8. The V gene's germline CDR1 is SQVTM and CDR2 ANQGSEA. Assay: immunoSEQ multiplex PCR; the TCRdb copy retains only in-frame clones and omits some. The table lists more than 150,000 clones, roughly 89% of them singletons. This specimen comes from a study of Ad26.COV2.S vaccination and SARS-CoV-2 variants. Regarding the study as a whole: Spike-specific TCR breadth in vaccine recipients exceeded that seen in placebo recipients. Researchers reported similar non-spike TCR breadth in vaccine and placebo recipients. Reportedly, after vaccination the spike-specific CD8+ and CD4+ T cell responses displayed substantial breadth. The TCR-based breadth and depth measures might underestimate overall T cell responses.

This clonotype was obtained from a human donor who had recovered from COVID-19. The sequences come from peripheral blood, collected after recovery from COVID-19. V and J are TRBV29-1 and TRBJ1-2, with 7 nucleotides matching TRBD1. The CDR3 nucleotides are TGCAGCGCCCCGGGACAGCCAGATGGCTACACCTTC. This translates into CSAPGQPDGYTF.